This T cell receptor beta chain was found in a study of graft-versus-host responses after intestinal transplantation. This CDR3 comprises 14 residues. The V gene's germline CDR1 is LNHDA and CDR2 SQIVND (reference sequence). V shed 5 bases, J shed 5 bases, and the junction held 0 bases outside the gene matches. The assay was immunoSEQ multiplex PCR, and TCRdb's table has in-frame clones only and misses some. In the table there are about 100,000 clones, 87% of which are singletons. As regards this clone: Its matching antigen is unknown.

This chain uses TRBV19 with TRBJ1-6; 10 nucleotides line up with TRBD1. Material: unstimulated CD4+ T cells sorted from spleen or lymph node cells, obtained before transplant. This clonotype was sampled from a human donor who was the organ donor for an intestinal transplant. As DNA, the CDR3 is TGTGCCAGTAGTGACAGGGGGCATAATTCACCCCTCCACTTT. Encoded protein: CASSDRGHNSPLHF.